Below are 9 T cell receptor beta chains sequenced from a single sample in a study of CD8 T cells in ankylosing spondylitis. Study-level findings and limits: Seemingly distinctive of ankylosing spondylitis blood was a TCR beta motif formed by eight highly homologous variants.

TCRdb reprocessed the 5' RACE reads with MiXCR, giving one entry per CDR3 protein. The sample lists 450,000 to 550,000 distinct CDR3 sequences; approximately 5% were seen once. These receptors' targets are unknown. The sample consisted of blood, either unsorted or a sorted T cell fraction (not recorded which). Receptors were obtained from a male donor with ankylosing spondylitis.

This clonotype was seen ten or more times. The chain couples TRBV5-1 to TRBJ1-5; a weak D match, TRBD1 (5 bases). The V and J ends lost 4 bases and 5 bases respectively, with 13 bases between them. The CDR3 runs to 14 residues. From germline, CDR1 is SGHRS and CDR2 YFSETQ. In DNA form, the CDR3 reads TGCGCCAGCAGCACCTCGGGGGTGGATCAGCCCCAGCATTTT. Amino acid sequence: CASSTSGVDQPQHF. Full variable domain (rest looked up from reference TRBV5-1 and TRBJ1-5): KAGVTQTPRYLIKTRGQQVTLSCSPISGHRSVSWYQQTPGQGLQFLFEYFSETQRNKGNFPGRFSGRQFSNSRSEMNVSTLELGDSALYLCASSTSGVDQPQHFGDGTRLSIL.

This clonotype was observed many times. The chain joins TRBV18 to TRBJ1-2; possible D gene TRBD1, 6 bases. V was pared by 6 bases and J by 10 bases, with 15 bases between. This CDR3 spans 12 amino acids. Germline values: CDR1 KGHSH, CDR2 LQKENI. The DNA of the CDR3 is TGTGCCAGCTCGTCGGCCCACAGGGTCTACACCTTC. It specifies CASSSAHRVYTF.

This clonotype was counted a few times. This rearrangement joins TRBV5-5 to TRBJ2-2; possibly TRBD1 for D (5 bases). CDR3 length: 16 amino acids. V was cut by 0 bases and J by 5 bases, with 14 bases left in between. Germline V lookup: CDR1 SGHKS, CDR2 YYEKEE (reference sequence). The DNA for the CDR3 is TGTGCCAGCAGCTTGGAAGGCGGCAGGGCGACCGGGGAGCTGTTTTTT. Translating it yields CASSLEGGRATGELFF.

This clonotype was detected a few times. V gene TRBV7-2 combines with J gene TRBJ2-7; D is perhaps TRBD2 (5 bases). This CDR3 contains 14 residues. V lost 5 bases to trimming and J lost 2 bases, with 13 bases between them. Germline-derived CDR1 and CDR2 are SGHTA and FQGNSA. The CDR3 reads CASSPRTVPYEQYF. The CDR3 DNA is TGTGCCAGCAGCCCGCGGACTGTCCCCTACGAGCAGTACTTC.

This clonotype was found many times. CDR3 amino acids: CASSFRQLGDYGYTF. For the CDR3, the DNA is TGTGCCAGCAGTTTCCGACAGCTGGGGGACTATGGCTACACCTTC. This chain links TRBV28 with TRBJ1-2; D may be TRBD1 (5 bases). This CDR3 comprises 15 residues. V was cut by 3 bases and J by 3 bases, with 14 bases left in between. Germline V gene sequence: CDR1 MDHEN, CDR2 SYDVKM.

This clonotype was detected many times. This chain connects TRBV27 to TRBJ2-2; a weak D match, TRBD2 (7 bases). Deletions cut 3 bases from V and 5 bases from J, with 19 bases between. CDR1 is MNHEY, CDR2 SMNVEV, per germline (reference sequence). CDR3 length: 17 residues. The CDR3, as DNA: TGTGCCAGCAGTTTCAGGGAGAGGGGGGGCGTAACCGGGGAGCTGTTTTTT. Amino acids: CASSFRERGGVTGELFF.

In this sample, this clonotype turned up many times. This sequence joins TRBV20-1 and TRBJ2-7, with 10 positions matching TRBD1. V shed 5 bases, J shed 4 bases, and the junction held 11 bases outside the gene matches. The CDR3 is 15 residues long. Germline CDR1 DFQATT, CDR2 SNEGSKA (reference sequence). The CDR3 DNA reads TGCAGTGCTTCACCGGGACAGGGGCCATATTACGAGCAGTACTTC. Protein: CSASPGQGPYYEQYF.

This clonotype was counted at least ten times. J is TRBJ2-3 and V is TRBV4-3, with 8 bases aligning to TRBD2. Germline loops: CDR1 LGHNA, CDR2 YSLEER. V lost 1 base, J lost 2 bases, and 5 bases stayed unmatched. The CDR3 spans 16 residues. CDR3 residues: CASSQVGGGYTDTQYF. For the CDR3, the DNA is TGCGCCAGCAGCCAAGTTGGCGGGGGGTACACAGATACGCAGTATTTT.

This clonotype occurred many times. The chain carries TRBV14 and TRBJ2-7; D is uncertain. V was cut by 0 bases and J by 0 bases, with 6 bases left in between. From germline, CDR1 is SGHDN and CDR2 FVKESK. This CDR3 has 14 amino acids. The CDR3 reads CASSQDGYSYEQYF. The CDR3 DNA reads TGTGCCAGCAGCCAAGACGGGTACTCCTACGAGCAGTACTTC.